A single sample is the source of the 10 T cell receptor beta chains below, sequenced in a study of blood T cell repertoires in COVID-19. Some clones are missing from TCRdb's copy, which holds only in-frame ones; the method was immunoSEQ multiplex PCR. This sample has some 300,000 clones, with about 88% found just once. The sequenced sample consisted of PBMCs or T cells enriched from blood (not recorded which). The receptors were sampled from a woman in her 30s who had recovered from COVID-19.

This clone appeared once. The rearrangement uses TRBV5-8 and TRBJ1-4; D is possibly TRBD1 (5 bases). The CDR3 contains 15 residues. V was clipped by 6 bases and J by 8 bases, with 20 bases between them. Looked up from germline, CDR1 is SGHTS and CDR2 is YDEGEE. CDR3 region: CASTTRGTVVEKLFF. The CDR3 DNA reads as TGTGCCAGCACCACTCGGGGGACGGTCGTGGAAAAACTGTTTTTT.

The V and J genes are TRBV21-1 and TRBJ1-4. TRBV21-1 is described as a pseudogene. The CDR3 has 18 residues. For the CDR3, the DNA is TGTGCCAGCAGCACGGGGAACACCTACCCCGGCCTTAATGAAAAACTGTTTTTT. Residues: CASSTGNTYPGLNEKLFF.

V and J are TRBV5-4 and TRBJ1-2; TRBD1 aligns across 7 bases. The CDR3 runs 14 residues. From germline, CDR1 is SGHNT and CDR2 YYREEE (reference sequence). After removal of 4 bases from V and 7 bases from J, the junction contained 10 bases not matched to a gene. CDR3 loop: CASSGRGQPLGYTF. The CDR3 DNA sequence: TGTGCCAGCAGCGGACGGGGACAGCCCCTTGGCTACACCTTC. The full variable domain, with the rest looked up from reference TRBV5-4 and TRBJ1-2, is ETGVTQSPTHLIKTRGQQVTLRCSSQSGHNTVSWYQQALGQGPQFIFQYYREEENGRGNFPPRFSGLQFPNYSSELNVNALELDDSALYLCASSGRGQPLGYTFGSGTRLTVV.

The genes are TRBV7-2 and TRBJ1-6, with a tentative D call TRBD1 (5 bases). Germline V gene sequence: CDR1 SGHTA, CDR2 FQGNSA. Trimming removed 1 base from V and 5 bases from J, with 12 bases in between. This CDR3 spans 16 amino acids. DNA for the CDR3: TGTGCCAGCAGCTTAGTAGGGACGGGGGATAATTCACCCCTCCACTTT. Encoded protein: CASSLVGTGDNSPLHF. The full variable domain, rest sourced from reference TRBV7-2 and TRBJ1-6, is GAGVSQSPSNKVTEKGKDVELRCDPISGHTALYWYRQSLGQGLEFLIYFQGNSAPDKSGLPSDRFSAERTGGSVSTLTIQRTQQEDSAVYLCASSLVGTGDNSPLHFGNGTRLTVT.

The CDR3 DNA reads TGTGCCAGCAGCGCGGGGAGGACAGGGGAGTTCACTGAAGCTTTCTTT. It codes for CASSAGRTGEFTEAFF. The V gene is TRBV9, the J gene TRBJ1-1, with 9 bases aligning to TRBD1. The J segment lost 4 bases and the V segment lost 3 bases, leaving 10 bases of the junction unmatched. The germline V gene encodes CDR1 SGDLS and CDR2 YYNGEE. The CDR3 has 16 residues.

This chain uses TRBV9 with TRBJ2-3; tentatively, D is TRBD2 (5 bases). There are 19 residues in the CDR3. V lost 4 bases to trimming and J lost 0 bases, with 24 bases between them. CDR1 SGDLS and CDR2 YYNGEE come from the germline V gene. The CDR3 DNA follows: TGTGCCAGCAGCCCCGAGGTCGGGGAACCCACAACTAGCACAGATACGCAGTATTTT. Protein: CASSPEVGEPTTSTDTQYF.

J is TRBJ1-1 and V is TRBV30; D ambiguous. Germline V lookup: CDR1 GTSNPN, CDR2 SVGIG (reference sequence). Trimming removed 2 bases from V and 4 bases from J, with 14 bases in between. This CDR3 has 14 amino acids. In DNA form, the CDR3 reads TGTGCCTGGAGTTACCTTGCGGGGATCACTGAAGCTTTCTTT. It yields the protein CAWSYLAGITEAFF.

CDR3 sequence reads: CASSLKAGTYEQYF. The DNA of the CDR3 is TGTGCCAGCAGCTTAAAAGCGGGGACCTACGAGCAGTACTTC. This chain connects TRBV7-2 to TRBJ2-7, with TRBD2 identical over 7 bases. CDR1 is SGHTA, CDR2 FQGNSA, per germline. This CDR3 is built from 14 residues. V shed 2 bases, J shed 2 bases, and the junction held 3 bases outside the gene matches.

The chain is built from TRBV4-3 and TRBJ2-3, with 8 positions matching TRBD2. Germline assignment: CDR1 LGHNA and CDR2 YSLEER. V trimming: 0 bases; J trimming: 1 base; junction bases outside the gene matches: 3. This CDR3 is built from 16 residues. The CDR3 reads CASSQDRRGGTDTQYF. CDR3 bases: TGCGCCAGCAGCCAAGATAGGCGGGGGGGCACAGATACGCAGTATTTT.

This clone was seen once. CDR3 DNA sequence: TGTGCCAGCAGCCAAGGTCAGGGACAGGGGCGTATTATGCAGTTCTTC. This translates into CASSQGQGQGRIMQFF. The chain couples TRBV3-1 (or the pseudogene TRBV3-2) to TRBJ2-1; 10 nucleotides match TRBD1. The CDR3 totals 16 residues. The J segment lost 12 bases and the V segment lost 1 base, leaving 12 bases of the junction unmatched. From germline, CDR1 is LGHDT and CDR2 YNNKEL (reference sequence).